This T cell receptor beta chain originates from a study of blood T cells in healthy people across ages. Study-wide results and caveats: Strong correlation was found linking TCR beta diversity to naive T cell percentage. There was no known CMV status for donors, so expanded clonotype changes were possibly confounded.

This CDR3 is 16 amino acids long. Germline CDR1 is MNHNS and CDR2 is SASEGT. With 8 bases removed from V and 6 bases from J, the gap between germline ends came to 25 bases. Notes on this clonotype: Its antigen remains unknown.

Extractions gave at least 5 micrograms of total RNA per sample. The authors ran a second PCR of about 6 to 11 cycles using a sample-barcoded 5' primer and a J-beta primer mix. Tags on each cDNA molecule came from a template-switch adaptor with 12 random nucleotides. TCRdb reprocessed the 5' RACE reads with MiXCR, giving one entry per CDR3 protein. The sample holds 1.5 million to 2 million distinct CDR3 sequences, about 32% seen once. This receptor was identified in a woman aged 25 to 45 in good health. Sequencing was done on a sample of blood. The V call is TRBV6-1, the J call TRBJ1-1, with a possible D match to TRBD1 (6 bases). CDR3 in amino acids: CASWALSRGAKSEAFF. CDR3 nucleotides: TGTGCCAGCTGGGCACTCTCACGGGGGGCTAAATCTGAAGCTTTCTTT.